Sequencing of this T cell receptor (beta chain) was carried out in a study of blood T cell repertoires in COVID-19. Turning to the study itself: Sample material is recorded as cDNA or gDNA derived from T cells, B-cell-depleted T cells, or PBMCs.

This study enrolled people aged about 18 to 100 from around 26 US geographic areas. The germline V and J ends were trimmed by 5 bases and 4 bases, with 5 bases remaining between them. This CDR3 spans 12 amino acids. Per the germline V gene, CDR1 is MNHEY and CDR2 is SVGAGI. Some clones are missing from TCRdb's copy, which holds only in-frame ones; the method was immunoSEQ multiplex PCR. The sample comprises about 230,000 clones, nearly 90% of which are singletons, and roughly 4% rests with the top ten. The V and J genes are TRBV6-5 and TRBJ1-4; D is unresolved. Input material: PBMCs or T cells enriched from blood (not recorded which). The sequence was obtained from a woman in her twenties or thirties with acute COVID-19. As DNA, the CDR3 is TGTGCCAGCAGTCAAAATAATGAAAAACTGTTTTTT. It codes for CASSQNNEKLFF.